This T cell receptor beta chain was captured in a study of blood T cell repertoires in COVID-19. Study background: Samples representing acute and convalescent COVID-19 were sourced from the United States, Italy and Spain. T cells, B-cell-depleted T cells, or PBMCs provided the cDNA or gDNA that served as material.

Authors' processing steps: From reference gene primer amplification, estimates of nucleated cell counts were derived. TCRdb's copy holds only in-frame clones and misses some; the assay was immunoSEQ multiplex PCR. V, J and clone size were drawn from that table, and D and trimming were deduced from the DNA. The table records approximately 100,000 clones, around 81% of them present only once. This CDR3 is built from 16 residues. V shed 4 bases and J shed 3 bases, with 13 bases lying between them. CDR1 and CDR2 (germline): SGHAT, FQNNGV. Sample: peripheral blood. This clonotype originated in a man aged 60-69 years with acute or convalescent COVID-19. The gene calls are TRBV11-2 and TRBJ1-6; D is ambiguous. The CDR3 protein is CASSSRRRNYNSPLHF. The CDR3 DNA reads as TGTGCCAGCAGCTCCCGAAGGAGAAACTATAATTCACCCCTCCACTTT.